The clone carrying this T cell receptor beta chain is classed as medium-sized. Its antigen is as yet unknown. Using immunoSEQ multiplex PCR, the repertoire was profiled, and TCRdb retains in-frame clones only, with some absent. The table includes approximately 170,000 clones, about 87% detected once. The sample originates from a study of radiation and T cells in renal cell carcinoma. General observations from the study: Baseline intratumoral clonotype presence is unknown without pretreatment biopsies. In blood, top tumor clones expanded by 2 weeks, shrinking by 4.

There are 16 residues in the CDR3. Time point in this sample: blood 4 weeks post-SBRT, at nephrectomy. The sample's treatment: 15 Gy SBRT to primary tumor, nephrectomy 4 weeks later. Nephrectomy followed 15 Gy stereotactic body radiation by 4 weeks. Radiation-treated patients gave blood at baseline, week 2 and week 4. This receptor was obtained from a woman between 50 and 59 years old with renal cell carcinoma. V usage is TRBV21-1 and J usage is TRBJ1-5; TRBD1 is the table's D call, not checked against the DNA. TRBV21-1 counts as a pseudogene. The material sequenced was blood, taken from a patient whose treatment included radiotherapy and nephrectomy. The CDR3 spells CASSNEGQGTAQPQHF. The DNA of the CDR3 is TGTGCCAGCAGCAACGAGGGACAGGGGACCGCTCAGCCCCAGCATTTT.